The 19 T cell receptor beta chains reported below all come from one sample, sequenced in a study of blood T cell repertoires in COVID-19. Assay: immunoSEQ multiplex PCR; the TCRdb copy retains only in-frame clones and omits some. The sample lists hundreds of thousands of clones, approximately 91% seen once, with approximately 1% in the top ten. Sequencing used PBMCs or T cells enriched from blood (not recorded which). These receptors came from a woman in her twenties or thirties who had recovered from COVID-19.

V gene TRBV12-2 combines with J gene TRBJ1-2; the DNA was not used to check the table's D call, TRBD1. TRBV12-2 is shown as a pseudogene. The CDR3 has 15 amino acids. The chain's CDR3 is CASRLTGEGDYGYTF. The CDR3 bases are TGTGCAAGTCGCTTGACAGGGGAAGGGGACTATGGCTACACCTTC.

In this sample, this clone turned up once. The V call is TRBV6-4, the J call TRBJ2-5, with 12 bases aligning to TRBD2. In germline, CDR1 is MRHNA, CDR2 SNTAGT. This CDR3 contains 17 residues. V lost 11 bases and J lost 3; bases outside the gene matches: 16. The CDR3 loop reads CAQVTASGRAGEETQYF. CDR3 bases: TGTGCCCAAGTGACAGCTAGCGGGAGGGCGGGAGAAGAGACCCAGTACTTC.

DNA of the CDR3: TGCGCCGACAGGGTTTTTGCTGAAGCTTTCTTT. This gives the protein CADRVFAEAFF. The chain is built from TRBV10-1 and TRBJ1-1; the match to TRBD1 covers 7 bases. This CDR3 is 11 amino acids long. V lost 11 bases and J lost 6; bases outside the gene matches: 6. The V gene's germline CDR1 is WNHNN and CDR2 SYGVQD (reference sequence).

The V gene is TRBV18, the J gene TRBJ2-2, with D maybe TRBD1 (6 bases). The CDR3 has 15 residues. Germline values: CDR1 KGHSH, CDR2 LQKENI. V lost 3 bases and J lost 1, with 9 bases in between. The CDR3 DNA reads as TGTGCCAGCTCACCGGACAGTTTGAACACCGGGGAGCTGTTTTTT. It codes for CASSPDSLNTGELFF.

This chain connects TRBV28 to TRBJ2-1; 9 bases match TRBD2. Losses at the gene ends were 6 bases for V and 8 bases for J; bases not matched to a gene: 11. CDR1 is MDHEN, CDR2 SYDVKM, per germline. The CDR3 is 15 amino acids. The CDR3 nucleotides are TGTGCCAGCAGACCGGATAGCGGGAGAGGGGATGAGCAGTTCTTC. Translating gives CASRPDSGRGDEQFF.

The chain carries TRBV13 and TRBJ1-2; the match to TRBD1 covers 10 bases. In germline, CDR1 is PRHDT, CDR2 FYEKMQ (reference sequence). J gave up 4 bases and V 0 bases, and 5 bases lay outside the gene matches. There are 16 residues in the CDR3. The CDR3 sequence: CASSLGRQGAPYGYTF. The CDR3 DNA is TGTGCCAGCAGCTTAGGCCGACAGGGGGCCCCCTATGGCTACACCTTC.

This chain joins TRBV6-5 and TRBJ1-1; 9 bases line up with TRBD1. After removal of 6 bases from V and 6 bases from J, the junction contained 8 bases not matched to a gene. The CDR3 totals 14 residues. CDR1 and CDR2 (germline): MNHEY, SVGAGI. CDR3 amino acids: CASRQGANLAEAFF. The CDR3 DNA is TGTGCCAGCAGACAGGGGGCGAATTTGGCTGAAGCTTTCTTT.

V and J are TRBV4-1 and TRBJ1-1, with 8 bases aligning to TRBD1. The CDR3 extends over 15 amino acids. Trimming removed 4 bases from V and 1 base from J; junction bases left unmatched: 5. In germline, CDR1 is MGHRA, CDR2 YSYEKL. The CDR3 region is CASSPRQGSNTEAFF. CDR3 coding DNA: TGCGCCAGCAGCCCCCGACAGGGGTCGAACACTGAAGCTTTCTTT.

This chain uses TRBV30 with TRBJ1-6; D is ambiguous. Looked up from germline, CDR1 is GTSNPN and CDR2 is SVGIG (reference sequence). The CDR3 extends over 13 amino acids. The ends were cut back, 0 bases at V and 14 bases at J, with 14 bases in the middle. The CDR3 nucleotides read TGTGCCTGGAGTGTACTGAGCCTTGTCACCCTCCACTTT. Translation gives CAWSVLSLVTLHF.

The J gene is TRBJ1-1, the V gene TRBV5-1; no firm D call. Germline loops: CDR1 SGHRS, CDR2 YFSETQ. Trimming removed 0 bases at V and 0 bases at J, with 15 bases between. The CDR3 is 17 amino acids. The CDR3 loop is CASSLGGDTRMNTEAFF. The CDR3 coding sequence is TGCGCCAGCAGCTTGGGAGGAGATACACGAATGAACACTGAAGCTTTCTTT.

About this clone: At one end the junction does not follow the germline gene, possibly because of a read error. V usage is TRBV7-7 and J usage is TRBJ2-3, with D perhaps TRBD2 (6 bases). The CDR3 totals 15 residues. In germline, CDR1 is SSHAT, CDR2 FNYEAQ (reference sequence). CDR3 protein: CASSSGTPSTDTQYF. Written as DNA, the CDR3 is TGTGCTAGCAGCTCCGGGACTCCTTCCACAGATACGCAGTATTTT.

The chain is built from TRBV6-5 and TRBJ1-1; D uncertain. Germline values: CDR1 MNHEY, CDR2 SVGAGI. The CDR3 runs to 13 residues. V gave up 7 bases and J gave up 7 bases, with 16 bases separating them. This chain's CDR3 is CASMVAGGGEAFF. The CDR3 nucleotides are TGTGCCAGCATGGTGGCCGGCGGAGGTGAAGCTTTCTTT.

This clone was detected only once. The chain employs TRBV19 and TRBJ1-2; no firm D call. Per the germline V gene, CDR1 is LNHDA and CDR2 is SQIVND (reference sequence). The V and J ends lost 0 bases and 7 bases respectively, with 9 bases between them. This CDR3 spans 13 amino acids. The CDR3 DNA is TGTGCCAGTAGTATAGAAGAGGGCCTTGGCTACACCTTC. Its translation is CASSIEEGLGYTF.

The gene calls are TRBV27 and TRBJ2-1; TRBD1 matches at 9 bases. This CDR3 contains 17 residues. The junction had 10 bases not matched to a gene; V was cut back by 5 bases and J by 2 bases. The germline V gene encodes CDR1 MNHEY and CDR2 SMNVEV (reference sequence). CDR3 in amino acids: CASSASPGTGTYNEQFF. CDR3 sequence (DNA): TGTGCCAGCAGTGCTTCTCCTGGGACAGGGACCTACAATGAGCAGTTCTTC.

The genes are TRBV28 and TRBJ2-5, with TRBD1 matching over 7 bases. Per germline, CDR1 MDHEN and CDR2 SYDVKM. The junction had 7 bases not matched to a gene; V was cut back by 4 bases and J by 2 bases. The CDR3 consists of 15 residues. The CDR3 DNA is TGTGCCAGCAGTTCTCTACCGGGACAGCAAGAGACCCAGTACTTC. Translation gives CASSSLPGQQETQYF.

This clone was seen ten or more times. This chain connects TRBV5-4 to TRBJ1-3; possibly TRBD1 for D (6 bases). The CDR3 runs 15 residues. The germline V gene has CDR1 SGHNT and CDR2 YYREEE (reference sequence). Between the trimmed V and J ends, which lost 0 bases and 3 bases, there was a span of 10 bases. This CDR3 is CASSLAPGVGNTIYF. The CDR3 nucleotides are TGTGCCAGCAGCTTGGCCCCAGGGGTTGGAAACACCATATATTTT.

The rearrangement links TRBV25-1 to TRBJ2-3; possible D gene TRBD2, 6 bases. The CDR3 runs 16 residues. Germline CDR1 reads MGHDK; CDR2 reads SYGVNS. V dropped 7 bases and J dropped 0 bases, with 17 bases sitting between them. In DNA, the CDR3 is TGTGCCAGCACCTTTCGACTAGACAGTAGCACAGATACGCAGTATTTT. This sequence encodes CASTFRLDSSTDTQYF.

J is TRBJ2-1 and V is TRBV28; TRBD2 might be the D (6 bases). With 5 bases removed from V and 5 bases from J, the gap between germline ends came to 22 bases. The CDR3 runs to 17 residues. From germline, CDR1 is MDHEN and CDR2 SYDVKM. CDR3 region: CASSTRTGVRRNNEQFF. Written as DNA, the CDR3 is TGTGCCAGCAGTACGAGAACGGGGGTACGCCGTAACAATGAGCAGTTCTTC.

The rearrangement joins TRBV7-8 to TRBJ2-1; a weak D match, TRBD2 (5 bases). The CDR3 spans 15 residues. V lost 7 bases to trimming and J lost 0 bases, with 13 bases between them. Germline V gene data show CDR1 as SGHVS and CDR2 as FQNEAQ. DNA for the CDR3: TGTGCCAGCATCGCGACTGGGAGCTCCTACAATGAGCAGTTCTTC. It specifies CASIATGSSYNEQFF. The whole variable domain, remainder taken from reference TRBV7-8 and TRBJ2-1, is GAGVSQSPRYKVAKRGQDVALRCDPISGHVSLFWYQQALGQGPEFLTYFQNEAQLDKSGLPSDRFFAERPEGSVSTLKIQRTQQEDSAVYLCASIATGSSYNEQFFGPGTRLTVL.